The rows below give T cell receptor beta chains drawn from one sample of a study of beta chain features in type 1 diabetes. Method: immunoSEQ multiplex PCR; TCRdb's copy keeps in-frame clones and lacks some. The sample carries roughly 380,000 clones, about 20% recorded once. The sequenced sample consisted of naive CD4+ T cells from blood. These receptors all come from a woman aged 18 to 35 in good health. The CDR3 runs from the conserved cysteine through the conserved F or W. The D gene is left open where the match is weak. A row's size may be missing; if present it is once, few, many or a size class.

j_call: TRBJ2-1; v_call: TRBV6-5; clone_size: NA; d_call: NA; cdr3_aa: CASSYSYRVDEQFF; cdr3_nt: TGTGCCAGCAGTTACTCCTACAGGGTCGATGAGCAGTTCTTC
j_call: TRBJ2-1; v_call: TRBV7-6; clone_size: few; d_call: TRBD2; cdr3_aa: CASSSRTSGRRSSYNEQFF; cdr3_nt: TGTGCCAGCAGCTCCAGGACTAGCGGAAGAAGGAGCTCCTACAATGAGCAGTTCTTC
j_call: TRBJ1-2; v_call: TRBV2; clone_size: NA; d_call: NA; cdr3_aa: CASSERQVGGYTF; cdr3_nt: TGTGCCAGCAGTGAACGGCAGGTCGGTGGCTACACCTTC
j_call: TRBJ2-5; v_call: TRBV10-3; clone_size: NA; d_call: NA; cdr3_aa: CAISGTNNAIAETQYF; cdr3_nt: TGTGCCATCAGTGGGACAAACAATGCAATCGCAGAGACCCAGTACTTC
j_call: TRBJ1-2; v_call: TRBV5-1; clone_size: NA; d_call: TRBD1; cdr3_aa: CASRQGDYGYTF; cdr3_nt: TGCGCCAGCCGACAGGGTGACTATGGCTACACCTTC
j_call: TRBJ2-3; v_call: TRBV28; clone_size: few; d_call: TRBD2; cdr3_aa: CASARSGTFTDTQYF; cdr3_nt: TGTGCCAGCGCTCGTAGCGGGACTTTCACAGATACGCAGTATTTT
j_call: TRBJ1-5; v_call: TRBV4-1; clone_size: NA; d_call: NA; cdr3_aa: CASSQPFLAGNQPQHF; cdr3_nt: TGCGCCAGCAGCCAACCCTTCCTGGCCGGCAATCAGCCCCAGCATTTT
j_call: TRBJ1-5; v_call: TRBV7-9; clone_size: NA; d_call: TRBD1; cdr3_aa: CASSADRVIRPQHF; cdr3_nt: TGTGCCAGCAGCGCGGACAGGGTAATCCGGCCCCAGCATTTT
j_call: TRBJ1-1; v_call: TRBV7-9; clone_size: few; d_call: NA; cdr3_aa: CASSSARGPNTEAFF; cdr3_nt: TGTGCCAGCAGCTCTGCCAGGGGCCCGAACACTGAAGCTTTCTTT
j_call: TRBJ2-7; v_call: TRBV18; clone_size: NA; d_call: NA; cdr3_aa: CASSPPGMLSYEQYF; cdr3_nt: TGTGCCAGCTCTCCCCCAGGGATGCTGTCCTACGAGCAGTACTTC
j_call: TRBJ1-1; v_call: TRBV27; clone_size: NA; d_call: TRBD1; cdr3_aa: CASWRTGGAKTEAFF; cdr3_nt: TGTGCCAGCTGGAGGACAGGGGGCGCGAAGACTGAAGCTTTCTTT
j_call: TRBJ1-1; v_call: TRBV29-1; clone_size: NA; d_call: NA; cdr3_aa: CSALHPVNTEAFF; cdr3_nt: TGCAGCGCTCTCCATCCAGTGAACACTGAAGCTTTCTTT
j_call: TRBJ1-4; v_call: TRBV9; clone_size: NA; d_call: NA; cdr3_aa: CASSVGGVHEKLFF; cdr3_nt: TGTGCCAGCAGCGTAGGAGGAGTTCATGAAAAACTGTTTTTT
j_call: TRBJ2-1; v_call: TRBV11-2; clone_size: few; d_call: TRBD2; cdr3_aa: CASRTWASGNSYNEQFF; cdr3_nt: TGTGCCAGCCGAACTTGGGCTAGCGGGAACTCCTACAATGAGCAGTTCTTC
j_call: TRBJ2-1; v_call: TRBV15; clone_size: few; d_call: NA; cdr3_aa: CATTHRSDNEQFF; cdr3_nt: TGTGCCACCACCCACAGGAGTGACAATGAGCAGTTCTTC
j_call: TRBJ2-5; v_call: TRBV9; clone_size: NA; d_call: NA; cdr3_aa: CASSVDGRGQETQYF; cdr3_nt: TGTGCCAGCAGCGTAGATGGCAGGGGTCAAGAGACCCAGTACTTC
j_call: TRBJ2-7; v_call: TRBV7-9; clone_size: NA; d_call: NA; cdr3_aa: CASSLTGWAGKDYEQYF; cdr3_nt: TGTGCCAGCAGCTTAACGGGGTGGGCGGGAAAGGATTACGAGCAGTACTTC
j_call: TRBJ2-2; v_call: TRBV7-9; clone_size: few; d_call: NA; cdr3_aa: CASSSLGGTGELFF; cdr3_nt: TGTGCCAGCAGCTCCCTCGGGGGTACCGGGGAGCTGTTTTTT
j_call: TRBJ2-7; v_call: TRBV10-3; clone_size: few; d_call: NA; cdr3_aa: CAIMTGYEQYF; cdr3_nt: TGTGCCATCATGACGGGGTACGAGCAGTACTTC
j_call: TRBJ2-1; v_call: TRBV5-1; clone_size: NA; d_call: TRBD2; cdr3_aa: CASSSFSGRAGYEQFF; cdr3_nt: TGCGCCAGCAGCTCGTTTAGCGGGAGGGCCGGGTATGAGCAGTTCTTC
j_call: TRBJ1-1; v_call: TRBV7-9; clone_size: few; d_call: NA; cdr3_aa: CASSLQGRDTEAFF; cdr3_nt: TGTGCCAGCAGCCTACAGGGAAGGGACACTGAAGCTTTCTTT
j_call: TRBJ1-6; v_call: TRBV9; clone_size: few; d_call: NA; cdr3_aa: CASSAGAPSPLHF; cdr3_nt: TGTGCCAGCAGCGCAGGGGCCCCATCACCCCTCCACTTT
j_call: TRBJ2-7; v_call: TRBV7-6; clone_size: NA; d_call: TRBD2; cdr3_aa: CASSLSSGNPYEQYF; cdr3_nt: TGTGCCAGCAGCTTAAGCAGCGGGAACCCCTACGAGCAGTACTTC
j_call: TRBJ2-7; v_call: TRBV11-2; clone_size: NA; d_call: NA; cdr3_aa: CASSLDTPGNEQYF; cdr3_nt: TGTGCCAGCAGCTTAGATACCCCAGGGAACGAGCAGTACTTC
j_call: TRBJ2-5; v_call: TRBV15; clone_size: few; d_call: NA; cdr3_aa: CATSRDSGETQYF; cdr3_nt: TGTGCCACCAGCAGAGATAGCGGAGAGACCCAGTACTTC
j_call: TRBJ1-1; v_call: TRBV14; clone_size: NA; d_call: NA; cdr3_aa: CASSRTGTEAFF; cdr3_nt: TGTGCCAGCAGCCGAACTGGCACTGAAGCTTTCTTT
j_call: TRBJ1-1; v_call: TRBV6-6; clone_size: few; d_call: NA; cdr3_aa: CASSYYPGGTEAFF; cdr3_nt: TGTGCCAGCAGTTACTATCCGGGAGGGACTGAAGCTTTCTTT
j_call: TRBJ2-1; v_call: TRBV10-3; clone_size: few; d_call: TRBD2; cdr3_aa: CAIMATSGRDEQFF; cdr3_nt: TGTGCCATCATGGCGACTAGCGGGAGGGATGAGCAGTTCTTC
j_call: TRBJ1-6; v_call: TRBV6-4; clone_size: NA; d_call: NA; cdr3_aa: CASSENPKTPLHF; cdr3_nt: TGTGCCAGCAGCGAAAATCCTAAGACACCCCTCCACTTT
j_call: TRBJ1-2; v_call: TRBV4-1; clone_size: few; d_call: NA; cdr3_aa: CASSHLDRNNYGYTF; cdr3_nt: TGCGCCAGCAGCCACCTGGACAGAAATAACTATGGCTACACCTTC
j_call: TRBJ2-5; v_call: TRBV5-1; clone_size: NA; d_call: NA; cdr3_aa: CASSMGQLRDGTQYF; cdr3_nt: TGCGCCAGCAGCATGGGACAACTCCGCGACGGGACCCAGTACTTC
j_call: TRBJ1-1; v_call: TRBV14; clone_size: few; d_call: NA; cdr3_aa: CASSRGTEAFF; cdr3_nt: TGTGCCAGCAGCAGGGGCACTGAAGCTTTCTTT
j_call: TRBJ2-4; v_call: TRBV30; clone_size: few; d_call: NA; cdr3_aa: CAWSQENIQYF; cdr3_nt: TGTGCCTGGAGTCAGGAAAACATTCAGTACTTC
j_call: TRBJ2-2; v_call: TRBV30; clone_size: few; d_call: NA; cdr3_aa: CAWSTGSAGELFF; cdr3_nt: TGTGCCTGGAGTACAGGGTCGGCCGGGGAGCTGTTTTTT
j_call: TRBJ1-2; v_call: TRBV30; clone_size: NA; d_call: TRBD1; cdr3_aa: CAFRGLDYGYTF; cdr3_nt: TGTGCCTTTAGGGGGCTTGACTATGGCTACACCTTC
j_call: TRBJ2-1; v_call: TRBV5-4; clone_size: NA; d_call: TRBD1; cdr3_aa: CASSLVQGASNEQFF; cdr3_nt: TGTGCCAGCAGCTTGGTTCAGGGGGCGAGCAATGAGCAGTTCTTC
j_call: TRBJ1-6; v_call: TRBV30; clone_size: few; d_call: NA; cdr3_aa: CAWSVLSLRLDSPLHF; cdr3_nt: TGTGCCTGGAGTGTACTCTCTCTCAGGCTTGATTCACCCCTCCACTTT
j_call: TRBJ1-2; v_call: TRBV29-1; clone_size: NA; d_call: TRBD1; cdr3_aa: CSGGQGRYGYTF; cdr3_nt: TGCAGCGGAGGACAGGGGCGTTATGGCTACACCTTC
j_call: TRBJ2-7; v_call: TRBV25-1; clone_size: once; d_call: NA; cdr3_aa: CATQPGEAYEQYF; cdr3_nt: TGTGCCACTCAGCCAGGGGAAGCCTACGAGCAGTACTTC
j_call: TRBJ2-2; v_call: TRBV18; clone_size: NA; d_call: TRBD2; cdr3_aa: CASSPLGLAGTSTGELFF; cdr3_nt: TGTGCCAGCTCACCACTGGGACTAGCGGGAACTTCCACCGGGGAGCTGTTTTTT
j_call: TRBJ2-2; v_call: TRBV18; clone_size: NA; d_call: TRBD1; cdr3_aa: CASSVPGTANTGELFF; cdr3_nt: TGTGCCAGCTCAGTCCCCGGGACAGCGAACACCGGGGAGCTGTTTTTT
j_call: TRBJ2-5; v_call: TRBV19; clone_size: few; d_call: TRBD1; cdr3_aa: CASSIQGQGQETQYF; cdr3_nt: TGTGCCAGTAGTATCCAAGGACAGGGACAAGAGACCCAGTACTTC
j_call: TRBJ2-6; v_call: TRBV18; clone_size: few; d_call: NA; cdr3_aa: CASSPPVEASGANVLTF; cdr3_nt: TGTGCCAGCTCACCACCGGTGGAAGCGAGTGGGGCCAACGTCCTGACTTTC
j_call: TRBJ1-6; v_call: TRBV6-5; clone_size: NA; d_call: NA; cdr3_aa: CASSSTPAGYNSPLHF; cdr3_nt: TGTGCCAGCAGTTCCACCCCCGCGGGATACAATTCACCCCTCCACTTT
j_call: TRBJ1-1; v_call: TRBV2; clone_size: few; d_call: NA; cdr3_aa: CASSAEGIGTEAFF; cdr3_nt: TGTGCCAGCAGTGCTGAGGGTATCGGCACTGAAGCTTTCTTT
j_call: TRBJ2-7; v_call: TRBV7-3; clone_size: NA; d_call: TRBD1; cdr3_aa: CASSLGQQYEQYF; cdr3_nt: TGTGCCAGCAGCTTGGGACAGCAATACGAGCAGTACTTC
j_call: TRBJ2-7; v_call: TRBV6-5; clone_size: NA; d_call: NA; cdr3_aa: CASRAPIGSEQYF; cdr3_nt: TGTGCCTCTAGGGCCCCCATCGGGAGCGAGCAGTACTTC
j_call: TRBJ2-3; v_call: TRBV10-3; clone_size: NA; d_call: NA; cdr3_aa: CAISSGLPTDTQYF; cdr3_nt: TGTGCCATCAGTTCTGGACTCCCCACAGATACGCAGTATTTT
j_call: TRBJ2-3; v_call: TRBV10-3; clone_size: NA; d_call: NA; cdr3_aa: CAISTGDRADTQYF; cdr3_nt: TGTGCCATCTCTACGGGAGATCGTGCAGATACGCAGTATTTT
j_call: TRBJ2-5; v_call: TRBV30; clone_size: NA; d_call: NA; cdr3_aa: CACRLKGQRETQYF; cdr3_nt: TGTGCCTGCCGCTTGAAAGGACAGCGAGAGACCCAGTACTTC